These 32 T cell receptor beta chains were sequenced from one sample in a study of patients and donors after allogeneic stem cell transplantation. MiXCR, run by TCRdb on the RT-PCR reads, gives a single entry per CDR3 protein. The table includes about 200,000 distinct CDR3 sequences, roughly 40% detected once. Sequences were obtained from blood, either unsorted or a sorted T cell fraction (not recorded which). Every receptor here comes from a human donor who was either an allogeneic HSCT recipient or a stem cell or donor lymphocyte infusion donor (not recorded which). It is not recorded whose cells these are; they may come from a transplant donor.

This clonotype has just a few counts. V usage is TRBV20-1 and J usage is TRBJ1-3; possibly TRBD1 for D (6 bases). The CDR3 contains 17 residues. In germline, CDR1 is DFQATT, CDR2 SNEGSKA (reference sequence). Between the trimmed V and J ends, which lost 0 bases and 4 bases, there was a span of 19 bases. The CDR3, as DNA: TGCAGTGCTAGAGATCCGGCTCCGGGACATAGCGGAAACACCATATATTTT. It specifies CSARDPAPGHSGNTIYF.

The chain couples TRBV7-2 to TRBJ2-3; 8 bases fit TRBD2. V was clipped by 5 bases and J by 4 bases; unmatched bases: 11. CDR3 length: 16 amino acids. Germline values: CDR1 SGHTA, CDR2 FQGNSA. The CDR3: CASSRPGLGVADTQYF. DNA of the CDR3: TGTGCCAGCAGCCGTCCGGGACTAGGTGTCGCAGATACGCAGTATTTT.

The chain links TRBV7-2 to TRBJ1-1; D remains ambiguous. Germline values: CDR1 SGHTA, CDR2 FQGNSA. The CDR3 sequence is 16 residues long. V lost 0 bases to trimming and J lost 2 bases, with 13 bases between them. CDR3 sequence (DNA): TGTGCCAGCAGCTTAGCCAGAACAGATTTTAACACTGAAGCTTTCTTT. Translated: CASSLARTDFNTEAFF.

This clonotype was seen only a few times. V and J are TRBV6-1 and TRBJ1-2; 8 positions agree with TRBD1. J was trimmed by 0 bases and V by 7 bases; bases with no gene match: 4. Germline V lookup: CDR1 MNHNS, CDR2 SASEGT. The CDR3 is 14 amino acids. CDR3: CASTRTGTNYGYTF. CDR3 bases: TGTGCCAGCACCAGGACAGGGACTAACTATGGCTACACCTTC.

This chain connects TRBV28 to TRBJ2-7; maybe TRBD1 (6 bases). The CDR3 totals 16 residues. Trimming pared 4 bases from V and 0 bases from J, leaving 16 bases between. The V gene's germline CDR1 is MDHEN and CDR2 SYDVKM. The chain's CDR3 is CASSSVERGSSYEQYF. The CDR3 nucleotides are TGTGCCAGCAGTTCGGTAGAGAGGGGGAGCTCCTACGAGCAGTACTTC. Full variable domain (rest looked up from reference TRBV28 and TRBJ2-7): DVKVTQSSRYLVKRTGEKVFLECVQDMDHENMFWYRQDPGLGLRLIYFSYDVKMKEKGDIPEGYSVSREKKERFSLILESASTNQTSMYLCASSSVERGSSYEQYFGPGTRLTVT.

There are a few counts of this clonotype. The gene calls are TRBV29-1 and TRBJ2-1; no clear D. The germline gives CDR1 SQVTM, CDR2 ANQGSEA. This CDR3 is built from 12 residues. The ends were cut back, 6 bases at V and 6 bases at J, with 12 bases in the middle. The CDR3 nucleotides read TGCAGCGTCGTAGTCCCCCCCAATGAGCAGTTCTTC. It is translated as CSVVVPPNEQFF.

V gene TRBV28 combines with J gene TRBJ1-1; no clear D gene. The ends were cut back, 6 bases at V and 8 bases at J, with 13 bases in the middle. CDR1 is MDHEN, CDR2 SYDVKM, per germline. The CDR3 loop spans 12 amino acids. DNA for the CDR3: TGTGCCAGCAGCCCTCTTTTAAGGGAAGCTTTCTTT. The encoded protein is CASSPLLREAFF. Complete variable domain (other parts from reference TRBV28 and TRBJ1-1): DVKVTQSSRYLVKRTGEKVFLECVQDMDHENMFWYRQDPGLGLRLIYFSYDVKMKEKGDIPEGYSVSREKKERFSLILESASTNQTSMYLCASSPLLREAFFGQGTRLTVV.

This clonotype is a singleton in its sample. The chain has TRBV4-3 and TRBJ2-3; 9 bases line up with TRBD2. Germline lookup yields CDR1 LGHNA and CDR2 YSLEER. With V trimmed by 8 bases and J by 2 bases, 5 bases remained unmatched. The CDR3 has 14 residues. The CDR3 loop is CASGAGGLTDTQYF. CDR3 sequence (DNA): TGCGCCAGCGGAGCGGGAGGACTCACAGATACGCAGTATTTT.

The V and J genes are TRBV27 and TRBJ1-1; no definite D call. The V end lost 2 bases, the J end lost 3 bases, and 7 bases lay between the germline ends. The CDR3 runs to 13 residues. Germline V gives CDR1 MNHEY, CDR2 SMNVEV (reference sequence). The CDR3 loop is CASSLELDTEAFF. The CDR3 DNA sequence: TGTGCCAGCAGTTTAGAGTTGGACACTGAAGCTTTCTTT.

The table lists this clonotype with a few counts. This sequence joins TRBV6-1 and TRBJ1-1; 7 bases match TRBD1. V shed 10 bases and J 1 base; nucleotides not matched to a gene: 6. The CDR3 has 13 amino acids. Germline V lookup: CDR1 MNHNS, CDR2 SASEGT. CDR3: CATQGQPNTEAFF. Here the CDR3 DNA reads TGTGCCACCCAGGGACAGCCGAACACTGAAGCTTTCTTT.

This clonotype has only a few counts. V and J are TRBV6-5 and TRBJ1-5; the D is unclear. The V gene lost 0 bases and the J gene lost 1 base, with 4 bases spanning the gap. The V gene's germline CDR1 is MNHEY and CDR2 SVGAGI. The CDR3 is made up of 14 amino acids. Written as DNA, the CDR3 is TGTGCCAGCAGTTACTCTGGGAGCAATCAGCCCCAGCATTTT. This gives the protein CASSYSGSNQPQHF.

The chain couples TRBV4-3 to TRBJ1-4; 9 nucleotides agree with TRBD1. The CDR3 is 15 amino acids. Losses at the gene ends were 6 bases for V and 7 bases for J; bases not matched to a gene: 9. Germline lookup yields CDR1 LGHNA and CDR2 YSLEER. CDR3 region: CASSLNRDRAEKLFF. CDR3 sequence (DNA): TGCGCCAGCAGTCTAAACCGGGACAGGGCTGAAAAACTGTTTTTT.

With regard to this clonotype: Relative to the germline gene, one junction end is altered; a read error may explain this. The chain links TRBV11-2 to TRBJ1-2, with D perhaps matching TRBD1 (6 bases). The CDR3 extends over 15 amino acids. Germline V CDR1 and CDR2: SGHAT, FQNNGV. The CDR3 coding sequence is TGTGCCAGCAGCACGTCCCACAGGGCCAGCTATTGCTACACCTTC. Protein sequence: CASSTSHRASYCYTF.

The chain uses TRBV24-1 and TRBJ2-1; the D call may be TRBD1 or TRBD2 (5 bases each). The V gene's germline CDR1 is KGHDR and CDR2 SFDVKD. There are 16 residues in the CDR3. With 0 bases removed from V and 8 bases from J, the gap between germline ends came to 16 bases. CDR3 DNA: TGTGCCACCAGTGATTTGCGGGACGGGCCTAACCATGAGCAGTTCTTC. Translated: CATSDLRDGPNHEQFF.

In this sample, this clonotype turned up a few times. A read error may produce the germline difference seen at one junction end. V and J are TRBV4-3 and TRBJ2-7, with D perhaps given as TRBD1 or TRBD2 (5 bases each). This CDR3 comprises 14 residues. Germline V gives CDR1 LGHNA, CDR2 YSLEER. CDR3 protein: CASSQGRLTGALDF. The CDR3 DNA follows: TGCGCCAGCAGCCAAGGGAGACTAACCGGGGCCTTGGACTTC.

J is TRBJ1-1 and V is TRBV20-1; D not certain. Germline values: CDR1 DFQATT, CDR2 SNEGSKA (reference sequence). CDR3 length: 12 amino acids. The V end was cut by 6 bases, the J end by 11 bases, with 19 bases between. Here the CDR3 reads CSADQSVEFAFF. The CDR3 region has the DNA TGCAGTGCGGACCAGTCAGTGGAGTTCGCTTTCTTT.

The V call is TRBV11-1, the J call TRBJ1-2; D unclear. With 3 bases removed from V and 2 bases from J, the gap between germline ends came to 7 bases. This CDR3 has 13 amino acids. Germline CDR1 reads SGHAT; CDR2 reads FQDESV (reference sequence). In nucleotides, the CDR3 is TGTGCCAGCAGCTTTACAGAAAACTATGGCTACACCTTC. It codes for CASSFTENYGYTF.

The chain joins TRBV7-8 to TRBJ2-5; D remains ambiguous. V lost 3 bases, J lost 3 bases, and 8 bases lay in between. Germline CDR1 reads SGHVS; CDR2 reads FQNEAQ. The CDR3 consists of 13 residues. The CDR3 coding sequence is TGTGCCAGCAGCTTTAGTCGGGAAGAGACCCAGTACTTC. The encoded protein is CASSFSREETQYF. The full variable domain, completed using reference TRBV7-8 and TRBJ2-5, is GAGVSQSPRYKVAKRGQDVALRCDPISGHVSLFWYQQALGQGPEFLTYFQNEAQLDKSGLPSDRFFAERPEGSVSTLKIQRTQQEDSAVYLCASSFSREETQYFGPGTRLLVL.

This chain links TRBV6-6 with TRBJ1-2; no definite D call. V lost 0 bases to trimming and J lost 3 bases, with 14 bases between them. Germline V gene data show CDR1 as MNHNY and CDR2 as SVGAGI (reference sequence). This CDR3 contains 16 residues. CDR3 in amino acids: CASSYSPAVLDYGYTF. The CDR3 coding sequence is TGTGCCAGCAGTTACTCCCCTGCGGTCCTTGACTATGGCTACACCTTC.

The J gene is TRBJ2-6, the V gene TRBV11-2; TRBD2 might be the D (6 bases). Germline V gene sequence: CDR1 SGHAT, CDR2 FQNNGV. This CDR3 is built from 20 residues. Trimming shortened V by 1 base and J by 0 bases, and 19 bases separated the two germline ends. The CDR3 loop reads CASSLGAGRAFFSGANVLTF. CDR3 DNA sequence: TGTGCCAGCAGCTTAGGGGCGGGAAGGGCTTTTTTCTCTGGGGCCAACGTCCTGACTTTC. Based on the CDR3 plus reference TRBV11-2 and TRBJ2-6, the full variable domain is EAGVAQSPRYKIIEKRQSVAFWCNPISGHATLYWYQQILGQGPKLLIQFQNNGVVDDSQLPKDRFSAERLKGVDSTLKIQPAKLEDSAVYLCASSLGAGRAFFSGANVLTFGAGSRLTVL.

V is TRBV4-1 and J is TRBJ2-7; 8 bases are a match to TRBD2. Per germline, CDR1 MGHRA and CDR2 YSYEKL. V gave up 1 base and J gave up 5 bases; unmatched junction bases: 13. This CDR3 has 17 residues. The CDR3 DNA reads as TGCGCCAGCAGCCAAGGCGCGAGCGGGAGCCTCGAGGACGAGCAGTACTTC. Its protein product is CASSQGASGSLEDEQYF.

This clonotype was observed a few times. The V call is TRBV2, the J call TRBJ1-2; maybe TRBD1 (6 bases). Trimming took off 8 bases at V and 4 bases at J, with 17 bases between the two ends. Germline CDR1 reads SNHLY; CDR2 reads FYNNEI. The CDR3 sequence is 14 residues long. This CDR3 reads CASRGPGRFYGYTF. Written as DNA, the CDR3 is TGTGCCAGCCGGGGGCCGGGGCGCTTCTATGGCTACACCTTC.

The chain has TRBV4-2 and TRBJ2-1, with 8 bases matching TRBD2. This CDR3 region has 13 residues. The V and J ends lost 6 bases and 10 bases, in that order; junction bases with no gene match: 8. CDR1 and CDR2 (germline): LGHNA, YNFKEQ. This chain's CDR3 is CASRDSGMGEQFF. Here the CDR3 DNA reads TGTGCCAGCAGGGATAGCGGGATGGGAGAGCAGTTCTTC.

In its sample, this clonotype was seen many times. The chain carries TRBV28 and TRBJ1-5; D may be TRBD1 (6 bases). The V and J ends lost 8 bases and 1 base respectively, with 15 bases between them. This CDR3 contains 15 residues. The V gene's germline CDR1 is MDHEN and CDR2 SYDVKM. The CDR3: CASLKPQGSNQPQHF. For the CDR3, the DNA is TGTGCCAGCCTCAAACCCCAGGGGAGCAATCAGCCCCAGCATTTT.

The chain combines TRBV28 with TRBJ2-1; D is undetermined. Trimming took off 5 bases at V and 7 bases at J, with 21 bases between the two ends. CDR1 is MDHEN and CDR2 is SYDVKM in the germline V gene. The CDR3 contains 16 residues. The CDR3: CASSLLSFKGENEQFF. The DNA of the CDR3 is TGTGCCAGCAGTCTTCTCAGTTTCAAGGGCGAGAATGAGCAGTTCTTC. The complete variable domain, with remaining parts taken from reference TRBV28 and TRBJ2-1, reads DVKVTQSSRYLVKRTGEKVFLECVQDMDHENMFWYRQDPGLGLRLIYFSYDVKMKEKGDIPEGYSVSREKKERFSLILESASTNQTSMYLCASSLLSFKGENEQFFGPGTRLTVL.

V usage is TRBV25-1 and J usage is TRBJ1-1; TRBD1 agrees at 7 bases. V lost 4 bases to trimming and J lost 2 bases; unmatched junction nucleotides: 7. The germline V gene encodes CDR1 MGHDK and CDR2 SYGVNS. This CDR3 is built from 15 residues. DNA of the CDR3: TGTGCCAGCAGTGCCGACAGGGTTTCTAACACTGAAGCTTTCTTT. Its translation: CASSADRVSNTEAFF.

The V gene is TRBV28, the J gene TRBJ1-4; 9 bases agree with TRBD1. J gave up 5 bases and V 7 bases, and 8 bases lay outside the gene matches. In germline, CDR1 is MDHEN, CDR2 SYDVKM. CDR3 length: 15 residues. The CDR3 is CASTPEGQGNEKLFF. DNA of the CDR3: TGTGCCAGCACCCCGGAGGGACAGGGCAATGAAAAACTGTTTTTT. The whole variable domain, filled in from reference TRBV28 and TRBJ1-4, reads DVKVTQSSRYLVKRTGEKVFLECVQDMDHENMFWYRQDPGLGLRLIYFSYDVKMKEKGDIPEGYSVSREKKERFSLILESASTNQTSMYLCASTPEGQGNEKLFFGSGTQLSVL.

The genes are TRBV4-3 and TRBJ1-1; TRBD1 matches 11 bases. There are 15 residues in the CDR3. Germline CDR1 is LGHNA and CDR2 is YSLEER. V lost 4 bases, J lost 4 bases, and 5 bases stayed unmatched. CDR3: CASSPDRGRGTEAFF. As DNA, the CDR3 is TGCGCCAGCAGCCCGGACAGGGGGCGAGGCACTGAAGCTTTCTTT.

On this clonotype: Mismatch with germline at one junction end may stem from a read error. This chain joins TRBV12-3 or TRBV12-4 and TRBJ1-5; no clear D. There are 13 residues in the CDR3. The CDR3 DNA reads as TGTGACAGCAGTTTAGGGCAGGATCAGCCCCAGCATTTT. Amino acid sequence: CDSSLGQDQPQHF.

In this sample, this clonotype turned up a few times. The chain combines TRBV5-1 with TRBJ2-7; 8 nucleotides align to TRBD1. CDR1 is SGHRS and CDR2 is YFSETQ in the germline V gene. J lost 2 bases, V lost 2 bases, and 9 bases had no gene match. The length of the CDR3 is 16 residues. The CDR3 sequence is CASSFADREETYEQYF. In DNA, the CDR3 is TGCGCCAGCAGCTTCGCGGACAGGGAGGAAACCTACGAGCAGTACTTC.

The V call is TRBV19, the J call TRBJ2-1; 9 bases match TRBD1. V shed 5 bases and J 8 bases; nucleotides not matched to a gene: 10. Germline V gene lookup returns CDR1 LNHDA and CDR2 SQIVND (reference sequence). The CDR3 is made up of 15 amino acids. DNA for the CDR3: TGTGCCAGTAGTTTTACAGGGGGCGCCTCCCATGAGCAGTTCTTC. Translated: CASSFTGGASHEQFF.

The chain couples TRBV4-3 to TRBJ2-7; TRBD1 matches 7 bases. The J segment lost 4 bases and the V segment lost 3 bases, leaving 9 bases of the junction unmatched. This CDR3 has 15 residues. Per germline, CDR1 LGHNA and CDR2 YSLEER. CDR3 loop: CASSQGTAQEYEQYF. The CDR3 nucleotides read TGCGCCAGCAGCCAGGGGACAGCGCAAGAGTACGAGCAGTACTTC.